Included here is one T cell receptor beta chain sequence, with context. The sample originates from a study of CD8 T cells in ankylosing spondylitis. TCRdb ran MiXCR on the 5' RACE reads and lists one entry per CDR3 protein. The sample records more than 300,000 distinct CDR3 sequences, 11% being singletons. Germline values: CDR1 KGHSH, CDR2 LQKENI. Trimming pared 2 bases from V and 0 bases from J, leaving 13 bases between. CDR3 length equals 17 residues. The source material was blood, either unsorted or a sorted T cell fraction (not recorded which). The sequence was collected from a female donor with ankylosing spondylitis or in good health (not recorded which). The chain uses TRBV18 and TRBJ1-4; D might be TRBD1 (6 bases). The CDR3, as DNA: TGTGCCAGCTCACCAGACAGGCCTTCATCAACTAATGAAAAACTGTTTTTT. Its protein is CASSPDRPSSTNEKLFF. Looking up the rest from reference TRBV18 and TRBJ1-4 gives the full variable domain: NAGVMQNPRHLVRRRGQEARLRCSPMKGHSHVYWYRQLPEEGLKFMVYLQKENIIDESGMPKERFSAEFPKEGPSILRIQQVVRGDSAAYFCASSPDRPSSTNEKLFFGSGTQLSVL.